Each of the 25 T cell receptor beta chains below was sequenced from the same sample in a study of control samples from healthy donors and cancer patients (dated by TCRdb to between 2020 and 2021). Libraries came from the immunoSEQ multiplex PCR assay. TCRdb stores this immuneACCESS table with in-frame sequences only. Part of the clones is absent; in the studies checked, under half of the shortfall reflects unresolved V genes, and no reason is known for the rest. For this sample there are roughly 100,000 clones; about 89% appear just once. The ten largest clones capture 15% to 20% of the sample. The sequenced material came from PBMCs. These receptors were obtained from a man in his sixties with lung cancer.

The chain combines TRBV5-4 with TRBJ2-7, with D perhaps TRBD1 (5 bases). Germline V gene lookup returns CDR1 SGHNT and CDR2 YYREEE (reference sequence). The V end was cut by 3 bases, the J end by 3 bases, with 7 bases between. The CDR3 has 12 residues. The chain's CDR3 is CASSWGLYEQYF. CDR3 in DNA: TGTGCCAGCAGCTGGGGCCTCTACGAGCAGTACTTC. Filled out from reference TRBV5-4 and TRBJ2-7, the complete variable domain reads ETGVTQSPTHLIKTRGQQVTLRCSSQSGHNTVSWYQQALGQGPQFIFQYYREEENGRGNFPPRFSGLQFPNYSSELNVNALELDDSALYLCASSWGLYEQYFGPGTRLTVT.

The chain uses TRBV5-1 and TRBJ2-3, with D perhaps TRBD1 (6 bases). V dropped 2 bases and J dropped 2 bases, with 12 bases sitting between them. The germline gives CDR1 SGHRS, CDR2 YFSETQ. The CDR3 contains 15 residues. This CDR3 reads CASSLRDRHTDTQYF. The CDR3 bases are TGCGCCAGCAGCTTAAGAGACAGGCACACAGATACGCAGTATTTT.

The gene calls are TRBV2 and TRBJ2-3, with D hard to call. V lost 10 bases and J lost 0, with 17 bases in between. CDR3 length: 15 amino acids. Per germline, CDR1 SNHLY and CDR2 FYNNEI. CDR3 sequence (DNA): TGTGCCACCGCGATGGGCTACCCAAGCACAGATACGCAGTATTTT. Amino acids: CATAMGYPSTDTQYF.

The rearrangement joins TRBV10-2 to TRBJ2-7; a possible D gene is TRBD1 (6 bases). The CDR3 sequence is 19 residues long. V was cut by 7 bases and J by 3 bases, with 31 bases left in between. Germline values: CDR1 WSHSY, CDR2 SAAADI. The CDR3 region is CASTSSIYTGSFCNYEQYV. The CDR3 bases are TGCGCCAGCACCTCATCAATTTACACAGGGAGCTTTTGCAACTACGAGCAGTACGTC.

The rearrangement joins TRBV10-3 to TRBJ2-5; D remains ambiguous. This CDR3 contains 12 residues. CDR1 ENHRY and CDR2 SYGVKD come from the germline V gene. V lost 6 bases to trimming and J lost 3 bases, with 8 bases between them. The CDR3 sequence: CAISQREETQYF. CDR3 in DNA: TGTGCCATCAGCCAGCGTGAAGAGACCCAGTACTTC.

This chain connects TRBV2 to TRBJ2-3, with 9 bases identical to TRBD1. This CDR3 contains 14 residues. V lost 9 bases and J lost 6; bases outside the gene matches: 10. Germline CDR1 is SNHLY and CDR2 is FYNNEI. Written as DNA, the CDR3 is TGTGCCAGTACAGGGGGCATAGGTTGGGATACGCAGTATTTT. The encoded protein is CASTGGIGWDTQYF.

This chain links TRBV12-5 with TRBJ2-7; maybe TRBD1 (5 bases). The germline V and J ends were trimmed by 0 bases and 2 bases, with 20 bases remaining between them. The CDR3 is 18 residues long. Germline loops: CDR1 LGHNT, CDR2 FRNRAP. CDR3 residues: CASGLVRDGAVGTYEQYV. The CDR3 bases are TGTGCTAGTGGTTTGGTACGAGATGGGGCAGTTGGTACCTACGAGCAGTACGTC.

The chain joins TRBV4-1 to TRBJ2-6; 8 nucleotides align to TRBD1. V shed 8 bases, J shed 0 bases, and the junction held 6 bases outside the gene matches. Germline V lookup: CDR1 MGHRA, CDR2 YSYEKL. CDR3 length equals 16 residues. Written as DNA, the CDR3 is TGCGCCAGCCGGGACAGGTTGAGCTCTGGGGCCAACGTCCTGACTTTC. It yields the protein CASRDRLSSGANVLTF.

V gene TRBV11-2 combines with J gene TRBJ2-1; TRBD2 aligns across 9 bases. CDR3 size: 16 residues. Germline V gene lookup returns CDR1 SGHAT and CDR2 FQNNGV. J was trimmed by 7 bases and V by 5 bases; bases with no gene match: 12. CDR3 protein: CASSPRGAGGGNEQFF. CDR3 nucleotide sequence: TGTGCCAGCAGCCCGCGTGGAGCGGGGGGTGGGAATGAGCAGTTCTTC.

The chain couples TRBV5-1 to TRBJ1-4, with D perhaps matching TRBD1 (5 bases). The V end lost 4 bases, the J end lost 7 bases, and 17 bases lay between the germline ends. Germline-derived CDR1 and CDR2 are SGHRS and YFSETQ. The CDR3 is made up of 15 amino acids. As DNA, the CDR3 is TGCGCCAGCAGCCCGGGGGTGGAGGGCCTTGAAAAACTGTTTTTT. Translating it yields CASSPGVEGLEKLFF.

The rearrangement links TRBV3-1 (or the pseudogene TRBV3-2) to TRBJ1-4; possibly TRBD1 for D (5 bases). Germline CDR1 is LGHDT and CDR2 is YNNKEL (reference sequence). This CDR3 spans 13 amino acids. V shed 4 bases and J shed 13 bases, with 16 bases lying between them. This CDR3 is CASSLKGRKGLFF. CDR3 DNA sequence: TGTGCCAGCAGCCTCAAGGGGCGAAAGGGACTGTTTTTT.

This chain uses TRBV5-4 with TRBJ2-3; D unresolved. The CDR3 sequence is 15 residues long. Germline V gives CDR1 SGHNT, CDR2 YYREEE (reference sequence). The V gene lost 4 bases and the J gene lost 0 bases, with 12 bases spanning the gap. CDR3 sequence reads: CASSATSVSTDTQYF. The CDR3 coding sequence is TGTGCCAGCAGCGCGACGTCGGTTAGCACAGATACGCAGTATTTT. Looking up the rest from reference TRBV5-4 and TRBJ2-3 gives the full variable domain: ETGVTQSPTHLIKTRGQQVTLRCSSQSGHNTVSWYQQALGQGPQFIFQYYREEENGRGNFPPRFSGLQFPNYSSELNVNALELDDSALYLCASSATSVSTDTQYFGPGTRLTVL.

The chain couples TRBV9 to TRBJ1-2; 7 bases agree with TRBD1. CDR3 length: 15 amino acids. J was trimmed by 0 bases and V by 3 bases; bases with no gene match: 5. CDR1 is SGDLS and CDR2 is YYNGEE in the germline V gene. The CDR3 sequence: CASSANRGANYGYTF. CDR3 nucleotide sequence: TGTGCCAGCAGCGCGAACAGGGGAGCTAACTATGGCTACACCTTC.

DNA of the CDR3: TGCAGCGCGGACGGTAATGAGCAGTTCTTC. Translated: CSADGNEQFF. The chain couples TRBV29-1 to TRBJ2-1; D is undetermined. The V end was cut by 7 bases, the J end by 7 bases, with 8 bases between. There are 10 residues in the CDR3. CDR1 SQVTM and CDR2 ANQGSEA come from the germline V gene.

The chain has TRBV2 and TRBJ1-1, with D perhaps TRBD1 (5 bases). CDR3 length equals 14 residues. Trimming stripped 10 bases from V and 11 bases from J, with 26 bases between. From germline, CDR1 is SNHLY and CDR2 FYNNEI. The CDR3 DNA is TGTGCCAAGCTGGGCGGGACGTTTCTGGCTGTCGCTTTCTTT. It translates to CAKLGGTFLAVAFF.

The CDR3 bases are TGCGCCAGCAGCTTGGGCACGAACACTGAAGCTTTCTTT. Protein product: CASSLGTNTEAFF. The chain carries TRBV5-1 and TRBJ1-1; D ambiguous. Deletions cut 0 bases from V and 1 base from J, with 4 bases between. There are 13 residues in the CDR3. Looked up from germline, CDR1 is SGHRS and CDR2 is YFSETQ.

V and J are TRBV6-2 or TRBV6-3 and TRBJ1-4; no firm D call. Germline-derived CDR1 and CDR2 are MNHEY and SVGEGT. V lost 0 bases and J lost 6, with 8 bases in between. This CDR3 has 14 amino acids. The CDR3 sequence: CASSYSAGDEKLFF. DNA for the CDR3: TGTGCCAGCAGTTACTCCGCCGGGGATGAAAAACTGTTTTTT.

The chain combines TRBV6-1 with TRBJ2-2; weak D call: TRBD2 (5 bases). Between the trimmed V and J ends, which lost 1 base and 0 bases, there was a span of 15 bases. Germline loops: CDR1 MNHNS, CDR2 SASEGT. This CDR3 is built from 18 residues. The DNA of the CDR3 is TGTGCCAGCAGTGAAGTACGGGTCGGAGCGGCGAACACCGGGGAGCTGTTTTTT. Its translation: CASSEVRVGAANTGELFF.

J is TRBJ2-5 and V is TRBV18; TRBD1 matches at 7 bases. Looked up from germline, CDR1 is KGHSH and CDR2 is LQKENI. The CDR3 is made up of 18 amino acids. Losses at the gene ends were 1 base for V and 1 base for J; bases not matched to a gene: 12. The CDR3 sequence: CASSPLGRQGKGQETQYF. As DNA, the CDR3 is TGTGCCAGCTCACCACTCGGGCGACAGGGCAAGGGCCAAGAGACCCAGTACTTC.

The chain employs TRBV7-3 and TRBJ2-1; D perhaps matches TRBD2 (6 bases). The V end lost 3 bases, the J end lost 2 bases, and 11 bases lay between the germline ends. CDR3 length equals 15 residues. Germline V gene data show CDR1 as SGHTA and CDR2 as FQGTGA. The CDR3 region is CASSLQGGPYNEQFF. The CDR3 region has the DNA TGTGCCAGCAGCTTGCAGGGAGGACCCTACAATGAGCAGTTCTTC. The whole variable domain, remainder taken from reference TRBV7-3 and TRBJ2-1, is GAGVSQTPSNKVTEKGKYVELRCDPISGHTALYWYRQSLGQGPEFLIYFQGTGAADDSGLPNDRFFAVRPEGSVSTLKIQRTERGDSAVYLCASSLQGGPYNEQFFGPGTRLTVL.

The rearrangement joins TRBV7-3 to TRBJ2-1; 7 nucleotides match TRBD1. CDR1 and CDR2 from the germline V gene are SGHTA and FQGTGA. V dropped 5 bases and J dropped 7; count of bases not matched to a gene: 5. This CDR3 is 13 amino acids long. The CDR3 DNA follows: TGTGCCAGCAGCCGACAGGGTTCGAATGAGCAGTTCTTC. This codes for CASSRQGSNEQFF. Full variable domain (outside the CDR3, taken from reference TRBV7-3 and TRBJ2-1): GAGVSQTPSNKVTEKGKYVELRCDPISGHTALYWYRQSLGQGPEFLIYFQGTGAADDSGLPNDRFFAVRPEGSVSTLKIQRTERGDSAVYLCASSRQGSNEQFFGPGTRLTVL.

This chain connects TRBV5-6 to TRBJ2-5; 7 positions match TRBD2. The junction had 1 base not matched to a gene; V was cut back by 1 base and J by 4 bases. The CDR3 spans 13 residues. Germline-derived CDR1 and CDR2 are SGHDT and YYEEEE. The CDR3 loop reads CASSLWGGETQYF. DNA for the CDR3: TGTGCCAGCAGCTTGTGGGGGGGAGAGACCCAGTACTTC.

The chain uses TRBV7-7 and TRBJ1-1; the D is unclear. Germline loops: CDR1 SSHAT, CDR2 FNYEAQ (reference sequence). The CDR3 runs 15 residues. V shed 5 bases and J shed 7 bases, with 20 bases lying between them. The CDR3 DNA sequence: TGTGCCAGCAGCCGTTTCGGCACTGAAGAAGTTGAAGCTTTCTTT. Translation gives CASSRFGTEEVEAFF.

This sequence joins TRBV7-2 and TRBJ2-5; D remains ambiguous. The CDR3 has 15 residues. Between the trimmed V and J ends, which lost 4 bases and 5 bases, there was a span of 17 bases. The germline V gene encodes CDR1 SGHTA and CDR2 FQGNSA. Here the CDR3 DNA reads TGTGCCAGCAGCTCCCAGATGGGTCTTTCCGAGACCCAGTACTTC. As protein: CASSSQMGLSETQYF.

The chain has TRBV10-2 and TRBJ1-6; a weak D match, TRBD1 (6 bases). This CDR3 contains 13 residues. In germline, CDR1 is WSHSY, CDR2 SAAADI. V was shortened by 8 bases and J by 6 bases, with 11 bases between the two germline ends. CDR3 amino acids: CASETGGNSPLHF. The CDR3 DNA reads as TGCGCCAGCGAGACAGGCGGTAATTCACCCCTCCACTTT.